The 4 T cell receptor beta chains presented below share a single source sample, sequenced in a study of early T cells in non-severe SARS-CoV-2 infection. TCRdb re-derived calls from the 5' RACE reads in MiXCR, one entry per CDR3 protein. This table has roughly 83,000 distinct CDR3 sequences, around 9.3% appearing once. Source: whole blood, taken at baseline. These TCRs come from an adult who was a healthcare worker with PCR-confirmed SARS-CoV-2 infection or an uninfected control (not recorded which).

This clonotype was seen repeatedly, ten times or more. In DNA form, the CDR3 reads TGTGCCAGCAGCCATCCCAGGGGGAGCTCCTACAATGAGCAGTTCTTC. Its translation: CASSHPRGSSYNEQFF. V usage is TRBV7-3 and J usage is TRBJ2-1; 7 nucleotides agree with TRBD1. The ends lost 5 bases at V and 0 bases at J; junction bases unmatched: 7. Germline V gene data show CDR1 as SGHTA and CDR2 as FQGTGA. The CDR3 covers 16 residues.

This clonotype was counted between two and nine times. This chain links TRBV20-1 with TRBJ1-2; D is undetermined. V was shortened by 0 bases and J by 3 bases, with 8 bases between the two germline ends. The CDR3 totals 13 residues. In germline, CDR1 is DFQATT, CDR2 SNEGSKA (reference sequence). The CDR3 nucleotides read TGCAGTGCTAGAGATCCGTTCGACTATGGCTACACCTTC. Its protein product is CSARDPFDYGYTF.

This clonotype was counted between two and nine times. CDR3 nucleotide sequence: TGTGCCAGCAGTTTAGGGCTAGCGGAGCAGTACTTC. This gives the protein CASSLGLAEQYF. The V call is TRBV12-3 or TRBV12-4, the J call TRBJ2-7; D perhaps matches TRBD2 (6 bases). This CDR3 has 12 amino acids. Trimming removed 1 base from V and 7 bases from J, with 8 bases in between.

This clonotype was counted only a few times. V gene TRBV28 combines with J gene TRBJ2-4; unclear D gene. The germline gives CDR1 MDHEN, CDR2 SYDVKM. The V end was cut by 4 bases, the J end by 0 bases, with 7 bases between. This CDR3 is 14 amino acids long. CDR3 in DNA: TGTGCCAGCAGTTGGGCCCGAGCCAAAAACATTCAGTACTTC. Encoded protein: CASSWARAKNIQYF.